By share, the clone carrying this TCR beta chain ranks as large (0.1 to 1%). As yet, its antigen is unknown. CD4+ and CD8+ T cells were sorted from PBMCs stained for CD3, CD4 and CD8. These data come from a study of CD8+ T cells in alopecia areata. On the study more broadly: Tofacitinib administration to treated patients was oral, at 5 to 10 mg twice daily.

Findings and caveats of the study: Higher clonality than in normal scalp was seen in lesional scalp, especially alopecia totalis/universalis.

TCR sequencing used cDNA made by reverse transcription of extracted RNA. Sequenced by immunoSEQ multiplex PCR; TCRdb stores in-frame clones only, minus some. The sample lists under 85,000 clones; about half were seen once. This TCR came from a human donor with alopecia areata. Sequencing was performed on CD8+ T cells sorted from blood, taken at week 0.

The CDR3 region has the DNA TGTGCCAGCAGCTTCGAGACGCCGACCTACAATGAGCAGTTCTTC. This translates into CASSFETPTYNEQFF. J is TRBJ2-1 and V is TRBV11-2; D remains unclear. The CDR3 runs to 15 residues. Germline-derived CDR1 and CDR2 are SGHAT and FQNNGV. Deletions cut 3 bases from V and 2 bases from J, with 11 bases between.